The entry that follows covers one T cell receptor (beta chain) sequence. What it binds is not known. The sample contains more than one DNA sequence encoding this CDR3. Only in-frame clones appear in the TCRdb table, and some are missing; sequencing was by immunoSEQ multiplex PCR. Of roughly 120,000 clones listed, 78% are singletons. The entry originates in a study of radiotherapy plus CTLA-4 blockade in lung cancer. Study-wide results and caveats: It was early blood T cell clone dynamics, with interferon-beta, that reportedly best predicted response.

Chemo-refractory metastatic non-small-cell lung cancer patients were treated with focal radiation plus CTLA-4 blockade with ipilimumab. Germline CDR1 is SGHRS and CDR2 is YFSETQ. The J segment lost 4 bases and the V segment lost 2 bases, leaving 4 bases of the junction unmatched. The CDR3 is 14 residues long. The sample in question was peripheral blood, obtained from a patient treated with radiotherapy plus ipilimumab. The chain joins TRBV5-1 to TRBJ1-2, with 8 nucleotides matching TRBD1. The receptor was isolated from a human donor with non-small cell lung cancer who had a partial response to radiotherapy plus ipilimumab. The DNA for the CDR3 is TGCGCCAGCAGCTTAGGACAGGGAGGCTATGGCTACACCTTC. Translating it yields CASSLGQGGYGYTF.